Included here is one T cell receptor beta chain sequence, with context. TCRdb keeps only in-frame clones here, not all; method: immunoSEQ multiplex PCR. The sample records 6,500 to 10,000 clones, more than 75% being singletons. These data are taken from a study of neoadjuvant nivolumab and ipilimumab in lung cancer. This specimen was adjacent normal lung tissue, taken after neoadjuvant nivolumab, alone or with ipilimumab, at or shortly before surgery. The TCR originated in an adult with non-small cell lung cancer.

The CDR3 DNA follows: TGTGCCTGGACTCCGGGAGAACCGAGGGAAGCTTTCTTT. Translating it yields CAWTPGEPREAFF. The genes are TRBV30 and TRBJ1-1; D unclear. V was trimmed by 4 bases and J by 8 bases, leaving 17 bases between them. Germline V gives CDR1 GTSNPN, CDR2 SVGIG (reference sequence). The CDR3 is 13 amino acids.